One sample yielded the 26 T cell receptor beta chains listed below, sequenced in a study of T cell responses to AZD1222 COVID-19 vaccine. Using immunoSEQ multiplex PCR, the repertoire was profiled, and TCRdb retains in-frame clones only, with some absent. In the table there are roughly 120,000 clones, 80% to 95% of which are singletons. This material consisted of peripheral blood, taken on day 0 of AZD1222 vaccination. The receptors here all came from an adult in good health.

The J gene is TRBJ2-5, the V gene TRBV18, with a tentative D call TRBD2 (5 bases). The CDR3 sequence is 13 residues long. Deletions cut 8 bases from V and 5 bases from J, with 15 bases between. Germline values: CDR1 KGHSH, CDR2 LQKENI. This CDR3 is CASADLERETQYF. The CDR3 DNA reads TGTGCCAGCGCGGACCTGGAGCGGGAGACCCAGTACTTC.

Of note for this clone: At one end, the junction sequence differs from germline, possibly due to a read error. The rearrangement links TRBV30 to TRBJ1-4; D gene ambiguous. CDR1 and CDR2 from the germline V gene are GTSNPN and SVGIG (reference sequence). This CDR3 comprises 12 residues. CDR3 in amino acids: CAWSVGGEKLFF. The CDR3 bases are TGTGCTTGGAGTGTAGGAGGTGAAAAACTGTTTTTT.

The gene calls are TRBV7-2 and TRBJ2-7; D is unresolved. V was cut by 3 bases and J by 4 bases, with 10 bases left in between. The CDR3 is made up of 13 amino acids. CDR1 SGHTA and CDR2 FQGNSA come from the germline V gene. The CDR3 DNA is TGTGCCAGCAGCTTGCCCTATTCTTACGAGCAGTACTTC. This gives the protein CASSLPYSYEQYF.

The chain employs TRBV7-9 and TRBJ2-5; possibly TRBD1 for D (6 bases). The length of the CDR3 is 13 residues. Deletions cut 6 bases from V and 1 base from J, with 9 bases between. The V gene's germline CDR1 is SEHNR and CDR2 FQNEAQ (reference sequence). The CDR3 DNA follows: TGTGCCAGCAGACGGACAGTCCAAGAGACCCAGTACTTC. This gives the protein CASRRTVQETQYF.

V usage is TRBV25-1 and J usage is TRBJ1-1, with TRBD1 as a possible D gene (6 bases). Trimming removed 6 bases at V and 1 base at J, with 6 bases between. The CDR3 is 12 amino acids. Germline lookup yields CDR1 MGHDK and CDR2 SYGVNS. CDR3 sequence reads: CASSRGNTEAFF. The CDR3 DNA is TGTGCCAGCAGCAGGGGGAACACTGAAGCTTTCTTT. Full variable domain (outside the CDR3, taken from reference TRBV25-1 and TRBJ1-1): EADIYQTPRYLVIGTGKKITLECSQTMGHDKMYWYQQDPGMELHLIHYSYGVNSTEKGDLSSESTVSRIRTEHFPLTLESARPSHTSQYLCASSRGNTEAFFGQGTRLTVV.

J is TRBJ2-5 and V is TRBV7-2; 9 bases agree with TRBD1. From germline, CDR1 is SGHTA and CDR2 FQGNSA. Germline trimming cut 6 bases from V and 3 bases from J; bases unmatched to any gene: 20. This CDR3 is 19 amino acids long. CDR3 in DNA: TGTGCCAGCAGACCAACTCTGCCGGGACAGGGAAAGGGTGAAGAGACCCAGTACTTC. Translation gives CASRPTLPGQGKGEETQYF. The full variable domain, rest sourced from reference TRBV7-2 and TRBJ2-5, is GAGVSQSPSNKVTEKGKDVELRCDPISGHTALYWYRQSLGQGLEFLIYFQGNSAPDKSGLPSDRFSAERTGGSVSTLTIQRTQQEDSAVYLCASRPTLPGQGKGEETQYFGPGTRLLVL.

The rearrangement uses TRBV2 and TRBJ1-2; D is undetermined. The ends were cut back, 7 bases at V and 2 bases at J, with 8 bases in the middle. This CDR3 contains 12 residues. Germline CDR1 is SNHLY and CDR2 is FYNNEI. Here the CDR3 DNA reads TGTGCCAGCATTGGGTCCAACTATGGCTACACCTTC. Its translation: CASIGSNYGYTF.

This clone is a singleton in its sample. The rearrangement links TRBV27 to TRBJ1-1; D gene uncertain. Germline loops: CDR1 MNHEY, CDR2 SMNVEV (reference sequence). V was pared by 1 base and J by 4 bases, with 13 bases between. CDR3 length: 15 amino acids. The CDR3 reads CASSLYTPVGTEAFF. The CDR3 bases are TGTGCCAGCAGTTTATATACACCGGTCGGCACTGAAGCTTTCTTT.

The count of this clone is one. The genes are TRBV28 and TRBJ1-5; 7 positions agree with TRBD1. The CDR3 spans 16 residues. Germline-derived CDR1 and CDR2 are MDHEN and SYDVKM. V shed 1 base, J shed 3 bases, and the junction held 6 bases outside the gene matches. CDR3 loop: CASSLFPGGSNQPQHF. CDR3 DNA: TGTGCCAGCAGTTTATTTCCAGGGGGTTCCAATCAGCCCCAGCATTTT.

V gene TRBV6-5 combines with J gene TRBJ1-1, with D unclear. This CDR3 comprises 15 residues. The germline V and J ends were trimmed by 7 bases and 1 base, with 16 bases remaining between them. CDR1 and CDR2 from the germline V gene are MNHEY and SVGAGI. CDR3 in DNA: TGTGCCAGCACTCTTCGCAGTGAAGAGAACACTGAAGCTTTCTTT. Its protein product is CASTLRSEENTEAFF.

This rearrangement joins TRBV5-1 to TRBJ1-6; 8 bases agree with TRBD1. Losses at the gene ends were 4 bases for V and 5 bases for J; bases not matched to a gene: 8. The CDR3 loop spans 16 amino acids. CDR1 is SGHRS, CDR2 YFSETQ, per germline. DNA for the CDR3: TGCGCCAGCAGCATTGGGCCGGACAGGGATAATTCACCCCTCCACTTT. Its protein is CASSIGPDRDNSPLHF.

The chain employs TRBV5-5 and TRBJ1-1; D might be TRBD1 (5 bases). V dropped 0 bases and J dropped 8 bases, with 8 bases sitting between them. The CDR3 has 12 residues. CDR1 is SGHKS, CDR2 YYEKEE, per germline (reference sequence). DNA of the CDR3: TGTGCCAGCAGCTTGGTGGGGGAGGAAGCTTTCTTT. This codes for CASSLVGEEAFF.

This clone occurred once. The chain employs TRBV20-1 and TRBJ1-6; the D is unclear. Per germline, CDR1 DFQATT and CDR2 SNEGSKA (reference sequence). The V end lost 3 bases, the J end lost 0 bases, and 9 bases lay between the germline ends. This CDR3 is 15 amino acids long. The CDR3 here is CSASLVLSYNSPLHF. The CDR3 region has the DNA TGCAGTGCTAGTTTGGTTCTCTCCTATAATTCACCCCTCCACTTT.

This sequence joins TRBV28 and TRBJ2-7; the D gene is possibly TRBD1 (5 bases). The CDR3 has 16 amino acids. The V end lost 1 base, the J end lost 0 bases, and 13 bases lay between the germline ends. Germline V gene data show CDR1 as MDHEN and CDR2 as SYDVKM. The CDR3 DNA follows: TGTGCCAGCAGTTTATTCAGGGCAGGAAGCTCCTACGAGCAGTACTTC. It encodes CASSLFRAGSSYEQYF.

The chain uses TRBV2 and TRBJ2-1, with TRBD2 as a possible D gene (6 bases). Germline CDR1 reads SNHLY; CDR2 reads FYNNEI. V lost 7 bases and J 0 bases, leaving 16 bases between the germline ends. This CDR3 contains 16 residues. The CDR3 protein is CASIDWTGSSYNEQFF. CDR3 nucleotide sequence: TGTGCCAGCATCGACTGGACCGGGAGCTCCTACAATGAGCAGTTCTTC.

The chain uses TRBV9 and TRBJ2-1, with TRBD2 identical over 10 bases. Germline assignment: CDR1 SGDLS and CDR2 YYNGEE. This CDR3 is built from 15 residues. J was trimmed by 7 bases and V by 2 bases; bases with no gene match: 6. CDR3 in amino acids: CASSVSGGALNEQFF. Here the CDR3 DNA reads TGTGCCAGCAGCGTCAGCGGGGGGGCCCTGAATGAGCAGTTCTTC.

V gene TRBV24-1 combines with J gene TRBJ2-1; 12 bases line up with TRBD2. The V segment lost 8 bases and the J segment 1 base; nucleotides outside the gene matches: 2. CDR1 KGHDR and CDR2 SFDVKD come from the germline V gene. This CDR3 region has 15 residues. The CDR3 here is CATTSGGASYNEQFF. The CDR3 DNA is TGTGCCACCACTAGCGGGGGGGCATCCTACAATGAGCAGTTCTTC.

The rearrangement joins TRBV4-1 to TRBJ2-7; 8 bases fit TRBD1. Trimming at V came to 0 bases and at J to 1 base, leaving 5 bases not matched to a gene. The CDR3 is made up of 16 amino acids. The germline gives CDR1 MGHRA, CDR2 YSYEKL. Written as DNA, the CDR3 is TGCGCCAGCAGCCAAGACCCGGGACAGGTATCCTACGAGCAGTACTTC. Translating gives CASSQDPGQVSYEQYF.

The V and J genes are TRBV4-1 and TRBJ1-3; D call uncertain. Germline assignment: CDR1 MGHRA and CDR2 YSYEKL. Trimming stripped 2 bases from V and 2 bases from J, with 1 base between. CDR3 length equals 12 residues. The CDR3 here is CASSQTGNTIYF. CDR3 nucleotides: TGCGCCAGCAGCCAAACTGGAAACACCATATATTTT.

V usage is TRBV28 and J usage is TRBJ1-1, with 11 bases identical to TRBD1. Germline CDR1 is MDHEN and CDR2 is SYDVKM. The V and J ends lost 2 bases and 5 bases, in that order; junction bases with no gene match: 4. The CDR3 contains 15 residues. CDR3 nucleotide sequence: TGTGCCAGCAGTTTAGGGACAGGGGGGAGGACTGAAGCTTTCTTT. It encodes CASSLGTGGRTEAFF.

The chain joins TRBV2 to TRBJ1-2, with unresolved D. The V end was cut by 6 bases, the J end by 4 bases, with 21 bases between. Germline V gene sequence: CDR1 SNHLY, CDR2 FYNNEI. The CDR3 has 16 amino acids. The CDR3 nucleotides are TGTGCCAGCAGCTCCGGGATCTCGTTCGATGGCTATGGCTACACCTTC. Translation gives CASSSGISFDGYGYTF.

This chain connects TRBV15 to TRBJ1-1, with a weak D call TRBD1 (6 bases). This CDR3 is 17 amino acids long. In germline, CDR1 is LNHNV, CDR2 YYDKDF (reference sequence). V shed 1 base and J shed 6 bases, with 21 bases lying between them. The CDR3 nucleotides are TGTGCCACCAGCAGAGGGGCAGGGGCCACGAGAAGGTCTGAAGCTTTCTTT. This sequence encodes CATSRGAGATRRSEAFF.

This clone has only one observation. This chain links TRBV2 with TRBJ2-5, with 8 positions matching TRBD1. The trim removed 6 bases at V and 2 bases at J, leaving 5 bases unmatched. Germline CDR1 reads SNHLY; CDR2 reads FYNNEI. This CDR3 contains 14 residues. CDR3 DNA sequence: TGTGCCAGCAGCTCAGGGGGCCGACAAGAGACCCAGTACTTC. Protein sequence: CASSSGGRQETQYF.

The rearrangement links TRBV5-1 to TRBJ1-6, with D perhaps matching TRBD1 (6 bases). CDR3 size: 15 residues. The ends were cut back, 0 bases at V and 9 bases at J, with 13 bases in the middle. CDR1 and CDR2 from the germline V gene are SGHRS and YFSETQ. The CDR3 nucleotides are TGCGCCAGCAGCTTGGAGGGGGGCCCAGGTTCACCCCTCCACTTT. Protein sequence: CASSLEGGPGSPLHF.

This sequence joins TRBV3-1 (or the pseudogene TRBV3-2) and TRBJ1-1; 9 nucleotides match TRBD1. The V gene's germline CDR1 is LGHDT and CDR2 YNNKEL (reference sequence). The CDR3 totals 13 residues. V shed 7 bases, J shed 5 bases, and the junction held 5 bases outside the gene matches. The CDR3 DNA reads TGTGCCAGCACGGTACAGGGGGCTACTGAAGCTTTCTTT. This codes for CASTVQGATEAFF.

The CDR3 protein is CASSSQDRAGYTF. The CDR3 DNA reads TGTGCCAGCAGCTCCCAGGACAGGGCCGGCTACACCTTC. The J gene is TRBJ1-2, the V gene TRBV7-8; TRBD1 matches at 8 bases. CDR3 length: 13 residues. Germline CDR1 reads SGHVS; CDR2 reads FQNEAQ. Germline trimming cut 4 bases from V and 8 bases from J; bases unmatched to any gene: 6.